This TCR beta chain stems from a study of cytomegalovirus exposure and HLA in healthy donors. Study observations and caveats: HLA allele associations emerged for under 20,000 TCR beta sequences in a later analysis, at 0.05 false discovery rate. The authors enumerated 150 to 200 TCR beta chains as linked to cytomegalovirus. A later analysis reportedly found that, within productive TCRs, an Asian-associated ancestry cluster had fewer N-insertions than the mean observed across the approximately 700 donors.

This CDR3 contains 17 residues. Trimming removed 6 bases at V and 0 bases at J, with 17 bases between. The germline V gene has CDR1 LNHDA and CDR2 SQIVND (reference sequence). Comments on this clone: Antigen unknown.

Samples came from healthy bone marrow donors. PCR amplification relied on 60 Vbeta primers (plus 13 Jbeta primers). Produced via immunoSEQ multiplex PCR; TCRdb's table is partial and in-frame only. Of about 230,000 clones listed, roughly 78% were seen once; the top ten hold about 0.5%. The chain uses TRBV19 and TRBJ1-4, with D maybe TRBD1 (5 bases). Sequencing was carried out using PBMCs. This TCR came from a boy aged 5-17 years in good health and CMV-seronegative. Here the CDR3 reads CASSPKFPGSTNEKLFF. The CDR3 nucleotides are TGTGCCAGTAGCCCAAAATTTCCAGGGTCAACTAATGAAAAACTGTTTTTT.